The rows below give T cell receptor beta chains drawn from one sample of a study of OX40 agonist ivuxolimab in advanced cancers. Data came from immunoSEQ multiplex PCR; TCRdb stores just in-frame clones and leaves some out. The sample contains about 61,000 clones, roughly 86% of which appear only once. Source: CD4+ or CD8+ T cells sorted from blood, taken in a trial of the OX40 agonist ivuxolimab. The receptor source for this set is an adult with an advanced solid tumor such as melanoma, head and neck, liver or kidney cancer. The CDR3 runs from the conserved cysteine through the conserved F or W. D genes are given only for firm matches.

D gene | J gene | V gene | CDR3 protein
TRBD1 | TRBJ1-1 | TRBV2 | CASSRQTGLRNTEAFF
TRBD2 | TRBJ2-7 | TRBV28 | CASRRTSGDEQYF
TRBD1 | TRBJ2-1 | TRBV5-1 | CASSLAKHGTGGDEQFF
. | TRBJ2-1 | TRBV5-1 | CASTRANSLNNEQFF
. | TRBJ1-2 | TRBV13 | CASSRGGLYGYTF
. | TRBJ2-1 | TRBV6-1 | CASRKGGYNEQFF
. | TRBJ1-3 | TRBV4-2 | CASSPQTVNSGNTIYF
. | TRBJ1-6 | TRBV14 | CASSFLRTANSPLHF
TRBD1 | TRBJ1-1 | TRBV6-5 | CASSGQGTMNTEAFF
. | TRBJ2-7 | TRBV4-1 | CASSHQQEGNEQYF
TRBD1 | TRBJ1-2 | TRBV19 | CASSKTGTGGYTF
. | TRBJ2-2 | TRBV9 | CASSVDPGRSTGELFF
. | TRBJ2-1 | TRBV5-1 | CASSSSTISRVGPYNEQFF
. | TRBJ2-7 | TRBV2 | CASSKTGNSYEQYF
. | TRBJ1-5 | TRBV6-1 | CASRPAGIPNQPQHF
TRBD2 | TRBJ2-1 | TRBV2 | CASRGLAGRNEQFF
. | TRBJ1-4 | TRBV6-5 | CASRSGPDEKLFF
. | TRBJ1-2 | TRBV20-1 | CSATTRGYTF
. | TRBJ1-1 | TRBV2 | CASPGGGGVDRRGSATEAFF
. | TRBJ2-2 | TRBV5-8 | CASSRDFGPNTGELFF
. | TRBJ1-1 | TRBV20-1 | CSARDFEAFF
TRBD1 | TRBJ2-5 | TRBV2 | CASNRGQQETQYF
TRBD2 | TRBJ2-1 | TRBV27 | CASRPGTSRYNEQFF
. | TRBJ2-7 | TRBV9 | CASSRGAGSDSFKPYEQYF
. | TRBJ1-1 | TRBV19 | CASSTWTRVGTEAFF
. | TRBJ2-4 | TRBV5-1 | CASSLTGTQYF
. | TRBJ2-7 | TRBV6-5 | CASSYSGGGLYEQYF
. | TRBJ2-1 | TRBV6-6 | CASRLSYNEQFF
. | TRBJ1-4 | TRBV7-9 | CASSSGLRGGKLFF
TRBD1 | TRBJ1-1 | TRBV11-3 | CASSLGQTNTEAFF
. | TRBJ2-5 | TRBV19 | CASSPARGQETQYF
. | TRBJ2-2 | TRBV10-3 | CAISEDGTGELFF
. | TRBJ2-7 | TRBV5-5 | CASSLGGSSYEQYF
TRBD2 | TRBJ2-3 | TRBV9 | CASSVDLAGGADTQYF
TRBD1 | TRBJ2-5 | TRBV7-2 | CASSSDRKETQYF
. | TRBJ1-1 | TRBV5-1 | CASSLAWKVNTEAFF
. | TRBJ1-5 | TRBV4-1 | CASSQDIGGNSNQPQHF
TRBD1 | TRBJ2-7 | TRBV7-6 | CASSSETGGVYEQYF
TRBD1 | TRBJ1-1 | TRBV5-1 | CASSPRQGASTEAFF
TRBD1 | TRBJ1-5 | TRBV11-2 | CASSLRGPGTGTSNQPQHF
TRBD2 | TRBJ2-2 | TRBV5-5 | CASSLDGGAGGELFF
. | TRBJ2-2 | TRBV10-1 | CASTPTNTGELFF
TRBD2 | TRBJ2-2 | TRBV4-1 | CASSQGLAGVSSGELFF
TRBD2 | TRBJ2-7 | TRBV19 | CASSTPGGGSGYEQYF
. | TRBJ2-2 | TRBV5-4 | CASSLKLDTGELFF
TRBD1 | TRBJ2-2 | TRBV4-2 | CASSQAGTGGTGELFF
. | TRBJ1-2 | TRBV14 | CASSRKTGAPEGYTF
TRBD2 | TRBJ2-7 | TRBV5-1 | CASSLGGGVGEQYF
TRBD1 | TRBJ2-5 | TRBV2 | CASRRTGVRETQYF
TRBD1 | TRBJ2-7 | TRBV2 | CASSAPGQGDYEQYF